This T cell receptor beta chain was captured in a study of cytomegalovirus exposure and HLA in healthy donors. The PCR ran on 60 Vbeta and 13 Jbeta primers. TCRdb keeps only in-frame clones here, not all; method: immunoSEQ multiplex PCR. The data contain roughly 120,000 clones, roughly 81% of them singletons. The sample consisted of PBMCs. This TCR was recovered from a woman in her twenties or thirties in good health and CMV-seronegative.

For the CDR3, the DNA is TGTGCCAGCAGCTTGGCCGCGGGGGTCGTCTCCTACAATGAGCAGTTCTTC. Translated: CASSLAAGVVSYNEQFF. The V call is TRBV5-4, the J call TRBJ2-1, with 7 bases that match TRBD2. Per germline, CDR1 SGHNT and CDR2 YYREEE (reference sequence). The V segment lost 0 bases and the J segment 0 bases; nucleotides outside the gene matches: 6. The CDR3 has 17 amino acids.